Below are 19 T cell receptor beta chains sequenced from a single sample in a study of control samples from healthy donors and cancer patients. Sequenced by immunoSEQ multiplex PCR; TCRdb stores in-frame clones only, minus some. The sample holds about 170,000 clones, about 86% seen once. The sequencing input was blood. The receptors come from a woman aged 25 to 39 in good health.

V usage is TRBV24-1 and J usage is TRBJ1-5, with D uncertain. Germline CDR1 is KGHDR and CDR2 is SFDVKD. This CDR3 comprises 14 residues. V lost 1 base and J 0 bases, leaving 3 bases between the germline ends. CDR3 protein: CATSDLASNQPQHF. The CDR3 DNA is TGTGCCACCAGTGATTTAGCTAGCAATCAGCCCCAGCATTTT.

The chain is built from TRBV4-1 and TRBJ2-3; D unclear. The CDR3 is 15 amino acids. V lost 2 bases and J lost 6, with 15 bases in between. Germline lookup yields CDR1 MGHRA and CDR2 YSYEKL. The CDR3 nucleotides read TGCGCCAGCAGCCAAATCGCCCCCACCTTGGATACGCAGTATTTT. The encoded protein is CASSQIAPTLDTQYF.

This clone was seen just once. The rearrangement links TRBV3-1 (or the pseudogene TRBV3-2) to TRBJ1-5, with 7 nucleotides matching TRBD1. This CDR3 contains 15 residues. V dropped 1 base and J dropped 5; count of bases not matched to a gene: 5. From germline, CDR1 is LGHDT and CDR2 YNNKEL (reference sequence). CDR3 region: CASSQATGAHQPQHF. CDR3 DNA sequence: TGTGCCAGCAGCCAAGCTACAGGGGCCCATCAGCCCCAGCATTTT.

The chain is built from TRBV6-1 and TRBJ2-4; maybe TRBD1 (6 bases). The length of the CDR3 is 13 residues. The V and J ends lost 2 bases and 10 bases respectively, with 12 bases between them. CDR1 is MNHNS, CDR2 SASEGT, per germline. CDR3 nucleotides: TGTGCCAGCAGTGAAACAGGGCTGAGGATTCAGTACTTC. Translation gives CASSETGLRIQYF.

This chain connects TRBV5-6 to TRBJ2-5; D tentatively reads TRBD1 or TRBD2 (5 bases each). V lost 4 bases, J lost 0 bases, and 10 bases lay in between. Germline V CDR1 and CDR2: SGHDT, YYEEEE. CDR3 length: 14 amino acids. CDR3 sequence (DNA): TGTGCCAGCAGCGAGGGACCTAACCAAGAGACCCAGTACTTC. It encodes CASSEGPNQETQYF.

J is TRBJ2-2 and V is TRBV10-3; TRBD2 agrees at 7 bases. The CDR3 totals 15 residues. Germline V CDR1 and CDR2: ENHRY, SYGVKD. V lost 8 bases, J lost 3 bases, and 9 bases stayed unmatched. This CDR3 is CAIYSGGTHTGELFF. The CDR3 coding sequence is TGTGCCATCTACTCCGGGGGGACTCACACCGGGGAGCTGTTTTTT.

The V call is TRBV19, the J call TRBJ2-2; 14 nucleotides agree with TRBD2. This CDR3 has 18 amino acids. V lost 5 bases, J lost 6 bases, and 11 bases stayed unmatched. Germline V gene lookup returns CDR1 LNHDA and CDR2 SQIVND (reference sequence). Here the CDR3 DNA reads TGTGCCAGTAGTGCGAAGAGACTAGCGGGGGGGTCCGCCGGGGAGCTGTTTTTT. Amino acids: CASSAKRLAGGSAGELFF.

The chain combines TRBV18 with TRBJ2-3; 14 nucleotides line up with TRBD2. Germline CDR1 reads KGHSH; CDR2 reads LQKENI. The CDR3 is 16 residues long. V lost 0 bases, J lost 4 bases, and 0 bases stayed unmatched. CDR3 residues: CASSPPGLAGADTQYF. CDR3 nucleotides: TGTGCCAGCTCACCACCGGGACTAGCGGGAGCAGATACGCAGTATTTT.

This clone was seen a single time. The chain employs TRBV30 and TRBJ2-4; no clear D gene. This CDR3 has 14 amino acids. Trimming took off 4 bases at V and 1 base at J, with 11 bases between the two ends. Germline CDR1 GTSNPN, CDR2 SVGIG (reference sequence). The CDR3 coding sequence is TGTGCCTGGACCTGGCCCCTTGCCAAAAACATTCAGTACTTC. It codes for CAWTWPLAKNIQYF.

The chain joins TRBV7-9 to TRBJ1-2; the D is unclear. The CDR3 consists of 11 residues. The V end was cut by 1 base, the J end by 8 bases, with 5 bases between. CDR1 and CDR2 from the germline V gene are SEHNR and FQNEAQ (reference sequence). Written as DNA, the CDR3 is TGTGCCAGCAGCTTAGGTTTGGGCTACACCTTC. Translated: CASSLGLGYTF. The complete variable domain, with remaining parts taken from reference TRBV7-9 and TRBJ1-2, reads DTGVSQNPRHKITKRGQNVTFRCDPISEHNRLYWYRQTLGQGPEFLTYFQNEAQLEKSRLLSDRFSAERPKGSFSTLEIQRTEQGDSAMYLCASSLGLGYTFGSGTRLTVV.

This clone showed up just a few times. V gene TRBV2 combines with J gene TRBJ2-1; TRBD2 agrees at 10 bases. V lost 4 bases to trimming and J lost 2 bases; unmatched junction nucleotides: 8. Looked up from germline, CDR1 is SNHLY and CDR2 is FYNNEI. This CDR3 region has 17 residues. CDR3 sequence: CASSASGSGGAYNEQFF. The DNA for the CDR3 is TGTGCCAGCAGTGCTAGCGGGAGTGGGGGGGCCTACAATGAGCAGTTCTTC.

V usage is TRBV29-1 and J usage is TRBJ2-5; 11 positions agree with TRBD2. The J segment lost 2 bases and the V segment lost 4 bases, leaving 3 bases of the junction unmatched. The CDR3 contains 14 residues. CDR1 SQVTM and CDR2 ANQGSEA come from the germline V gene. CDR3 loop: CSVVTSGRQETQYF. CDR3 nucleotide sequence: TGCAGCGTTGTAACTAGCGGGAGACAAGAGACCCAGTACTTC.

The J gene is TRBJ2-1, the V gene TRBV5-1; the D call may be TRBD1 or TRBD2 (6 bases each). Trimming shortened V by 6 bases and J by 0 bases, and 19 bases separated the two germline ends. CDR3 length: 17 amino acids. In germline, CDR1 is SGHRS, CDR2 YFSETQ. The chain's CDR3 is CASTGVGGPSSYNEQFF. As DNA, the CDR3 is TGCGCCAGCACGGGGGTAGGGGGGCCAAGCTCCTACAATGAGCAGTTCTTC.

This rearrangement joins TRBV29-1 to TRBJ2-7, with 8 positions matching TRBD2. With 2 bases clipped from V and 6 bases from J, the junction kept 6 bases outside the gene matches. The CDR3 sequence is 13 residues long. Germline V gene sequence: CDR1 SQVTM, CDR2 ANQGSEA. CDR3 DNA: TGCAGCGTTGAATGGCGGGAGGACCCCGAGCAGTACTTC. This sequence encodes CSVEWREDPEQYF.

This chain connects TRBV19 to TRBJ2-3; the match to TRBD2 covers 8 bases. The V segment lost 10 bases and the J segment 1 base; nucleotides outside the gene matches: 10. The CDR3 extends over 15 amino acids. Germline CDR1 LNHDA, CDR2 SQIVND (reference sequence). Here the CDR3 reads CATRELAARTDTQYF. CDR3 nucleotides: TGTGCCACTAGGGAACTAGCGGCCCGCACAGATACGCAGTATTTT.

This clone was seen just once. The chain uses TRBV28 and TRBJ2-6, with a weak D call TRBD1 (6 bases). Germline-derived CDR1 and CDR2 are MDHEN and SYDVKM. This CDR3 region has 15 residues. Trimming removed 5 bases from V and 1 base from J, with 9 bases in between. CDR3 protein: CASSQGGSGANVLTF. The CDR3 bases are TGTGCCAGCAGTCAAGGGGGTTCTGGGGCCAACGTCCTGACTTTC.

This clone was detected only a few times. The chain carries TRBV6-6 and TRBJ2-7; 9 bases align to TRBD1. V shed 4 bases, J shed 5 bases, and the junction held 9 bases outside the gene matches. The CDR3 loop spans 15 amino acids. The V gene's germline CDR1 is MNHNY and CDR2 SVGAGI (reference sequence). As DNA, the CDR3 is TGTGCCAGCAGTTTCGCCGGGACAGGGCTCGACGAGCAGTACGTC. Its translation is CASSFAGTGLDEQYV.

This chain joins TRBV9 and TRBJ2-5; 8 bases agree with TRBD2. The CDR3 runs 14 residues. CDR1 and CDR2 from the germline V gene are SGDLS and YYNGEE. The ends lost 3 bases at V and 5 bases at J; junction bases unmatched: 6. This CDR3 is CASSEAGGRETQYF. In DNA form, the CDR3 reads TGTGCCAGCAGCGAGGCGGGAGGTCGGGAGACCCAGTACTTC.

The V gene is TRBV12-3 or TRBV12-4, the J gene TRBJ1-5; a weak D match, TRBD1 (6 bases). V was clipped by 6 bases and J by 5 bases, with 11 bases between them. The CDR3 loop spans 13 amino acids. The CDR3 bases are TGTGCCAGCAGCCACAGGGACTATCAGCCCCAGCATTTT. This sequence encodes CASSHRDYQPQHF.